The clone carrying this T cell receptor (beta chain) was counted at least ten times. Its specificity is unknown. Regions amplified from RNA transcripts were the TCR beta CDR3 regions. In the first-round RT-PCR of the TCR CDR3, the HTBI primer set was used. TCRdb re-called the multiplex PCR reads through MiXCR, storing one row per CDR3 protein. Of hundreds of thousands of distinct CDR3 sequences listed, roughly 22% are singletons. This entry comes from a study of T cells in Graves' hyperthyroidism and ophthalmopathy. Study-wide findings and caveats: Separation of ophthalmopathy from stable hyperthyroidism was achieved by a 13 V-J model. Blood also carried most thyroid clonotypes expanded above 0.001.

Trimming removed 6 bases from V and 6 bases from J, with 8 bases in between. Per germline, CDR1 MDHEN and CDR2 SYDVKM. This CDR3 is built from 11 residues. The sequence was collected from a man aged 25 to 45 with Graves' ophthalmopathy. The specimen was blood. V gene TRBV28 combines with J gene TRBJ1-2; no reliable D call. The CDR3 sequence is CASSRSDGYTF. The CDR3 nucleotides read TGTGCCAGCAGCCGGTCGGATGGCTACACCTTC.